Shown below are 9 T cell receptor beta chains from a single sample sequenced in a study of control samples from healthy donors and cancer patients. Here immunoSEQ multiplex PCR was the method, and the copy in TCRdb shows in-frame clones only, minus some. The sample gives roughly 100,000 clones, around 88% of which show up once; less than 15% is in the top ten. Specimen: blood. Receptor source: a man aged 25-45 years in good health.

The J gene is TRBJ2-3, the V gene TRBV7-2; TRBD1 matches at 7 bases. The CDR3 sequence is 14 residues long. Germline V CDR1 and CDR2: SGHTA, FQGNSA. V was pared by 4 bases and J by 6 bases, with 7 bases of the junction left unmatched. The CDR3 region has the DNA TGTGCCAGCAGCTCTCCGACAGGGAAGGATACGCAGTATTTT. It codes for CASSSPTGKDTQYF.

The V call is TRBV4-3, the J call TRBJ2-5; 15 positions match TRBD2. J was trimmed by 2 bases and V by 0 bases; bases with no gene match: 4. CDR1 and CDR2 from the germline V gene are LGHNA and YSLEER. The CDR3 is made up of 18 amino acids. CDR3 loop: CASSQDLGLAGGQETQYF. The CDR3 DNA is TGCGCCAGCAGCCAAGATCTGGGACTAGCGGGAGGACAAGAGACCCAGTACTTC.

V and J are TRBV15 and TRBJ1-1; 7 bases are shared with TRBD1. This CDR3 is built from 21 residues. V lost 0 bases to trimming and J lost 11 bases; unmatched junction nucleotides: 30. Per the germline V gene, CDR1 is LNHNV and CDR2 is YYDKDF (reference sequence). The CDR3 sequence is CATSRDPPAGTQFWGQRRAFF. As DNA, the CDR3 is TGTGCCACCAGCAGAGATCCCCCCGCTGGCACCCAGTTCTGGGGACAGAGGCGGGCTTTCTTT.

This clone was picked up one time. This chain joins TRBV19 and TRBJ2-6; D ambiguous. Trimming took 7 bases from V and 0 from J, leaving 13 bases between them. Germline V gene data show CDR1 as LNHDA and CDR2 as SQIVND (reference sequence). This CDR3 region has 16 residues. The CDR3: CASTPSLSSGANVLTF. The CDR3 nucleotides are TGTGCCAGTACTCCGTCCCTGAGCTCTGGGGCCAACGTCCTGACTTTC. The entire variable domain, with the rest obtained from reference TRBV19 and TRBJ2-6, is as follows: DGGITQSPKYLFRKEGQNVTLSCEQNLNHDAMYWYRQDPGQGLRLIYYSQIVNDFQKGDIAEGYSVSREKKESFPLTVTSAQKNPTAFYLCASTPSLSSGANVLTFGAGSRLTVL.

The chain has TRBV27 and TRBJ2-4; tentatively, D is TRBD1 or TRBD2 (5 bases each). The V gene lost 5 bases and the J gene lost 2 bases, with 13 bases spanning the gap. Looked up from germline, CDR1 is MNHEY and CDR2 is SMNVEV (reference sequence). The CDR3 loop spans 15 amino acids. CDR3 loop: CASSPLGVSKNIQYF. The CDR3 DNA is TGTGCCAGCAGTCCCTTGGGGGTGTCCAAAAACATTCAGTACTTC.

This clone was found once. V gene TRBV25-1 combines with J gene TRBJ1-2; D may be TRBD1 (6 bases). The CDR3 runs to 14 residues. CDR1 is MGHDK, CDR2 SYGVNS, per germline. Trimming cost V 1 base and J 2 bases, with 8 bases left between them. The CDR3 region has the DNA TGTGCCAGCAGTGAATTAAGGGGGAACTATGGCTACACCTTC. Amino acids: CASSELRGNYGYTF.

In this sample, this clone turned up once. The rearrangement links TRBV10-3 to TRBJ1-3, with 7 bases matching TRBD1. The CDR3 consists of 14 residues. Germline V CDR1 and CDR2: ENHRY, SYGVKD. V dropped 8 bases and J dropped 2; count of bases not matched to a gene: 6. The DNA for the CDR3 is TGTGCCATCCACGAGGGGGCTGCTGGAAACACCATATATTTT. This codes for CAIHEGAAGNTIYF.

CDR3 protein: CAAIYPRTFYEQYF. The DNA for the CDR3 is TGTGCCGCAATATACCCCAGGACCTTCTACGAGCAGTACTTC. The rearrangement joins TRBV19 to TRBJ2-7; D is undetermined. This CDR3 has 14 residues. Germline CDR1 reads LNHDA; CDR2 reads SQIVND (reference sequence). Trimming removed 11 bases at V and 3 bases at J, with 20 bases between.

The chain combines TRBV9 with TRBJ2-1, with 9 bases aligning to TRBD2. The CDR3 length is 15 residues. J was trimmed by 4 bases and V by 2 bases; bases with no gene match: 4. Germline V CDR1 and CDR2: SGDLS, YYNGEE. DNA of the CDR3: TGTGCCAGCAGCGTTAGCGGGAGCGTATACAATGAGCAGTTCTTC. Its translation is CASSVSGSVYNEQFF.